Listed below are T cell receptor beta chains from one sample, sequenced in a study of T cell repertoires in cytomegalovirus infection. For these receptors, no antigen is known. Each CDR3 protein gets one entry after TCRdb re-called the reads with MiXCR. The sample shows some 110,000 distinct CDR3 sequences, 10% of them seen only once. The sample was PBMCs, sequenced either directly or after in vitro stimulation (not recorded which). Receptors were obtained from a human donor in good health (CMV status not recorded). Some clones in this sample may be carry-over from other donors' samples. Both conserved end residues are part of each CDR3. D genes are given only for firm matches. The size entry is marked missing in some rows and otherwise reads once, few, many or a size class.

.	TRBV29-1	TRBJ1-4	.	CSVSLQAVNEKLFF	TGCAGCGTCTCCCTACAGGCCGTTAATGAAAAACTGTTTTTT
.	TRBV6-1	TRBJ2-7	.	CAVRGIPYEQYF	TGTGCCGTCAGGGGTATCCCCTACGAGCAGTACTTC
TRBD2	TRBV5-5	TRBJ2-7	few	CASSRRLAGGMDEQYF	TGTGCCAGCAGCCGAAGACTAGCGGGAGGTATGGACGAGCAGTACTTC
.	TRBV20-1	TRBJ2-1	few	CSARGVLGHEQFF	TGCAGTGCTAGAGGGGTGTTGGGACATGAGCAGTTCTTC
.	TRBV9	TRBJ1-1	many	CASSVAPNTEAFF	TGTGCCAGCAGCGTAGCCCCGAACACTGAAGCTTTCTTT
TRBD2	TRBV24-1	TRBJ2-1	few	CATSDPSSGSSYNEQFF	TGTGCCACCAGTGACCCCTCTAGCGGGAGCTCCTACAATGAGCAGTTCTTC
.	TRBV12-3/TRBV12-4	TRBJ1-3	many	CASSSPGHGNTIYF	TGTGCCAGCAGTTCTCCGGGACACGGAAACACCATATATTTT
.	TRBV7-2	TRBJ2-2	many	CASSFGPGASNTGELFF	TGTGCCAGCAGCTTTGGGCCGGGGGCATCGAACACCGGGGAGCTGTTTTTT
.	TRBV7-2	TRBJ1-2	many	CASSRRERNGYTF	TGTGCCAGCAGCCGCAGGGAAAGAAATGGCTACACCTTC
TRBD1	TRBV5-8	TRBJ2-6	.	CASSLDRGSGANVLTF	TGTGCCAGCAGCTTAGACAGGGGCTCTGGGGCCAACGTCCTGACTTTC
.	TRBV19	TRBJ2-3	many	CASTSISTDTQYF	TGTGCCAGTACCTCAATTAGCACAGATACGCAGTATTTT
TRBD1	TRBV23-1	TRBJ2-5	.	CASSQNRGDRVTQETQYF	TGCGCCAGCAGTCAAAATCGAGGTGACAGGGTCACACAAGAGACCCAGTACTTC
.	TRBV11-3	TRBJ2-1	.	CASTLGLRSYNEQFF	TGTGCCAGCACCCTAGGACTCAGGAGTTACAATGAGCAGTTCTTC
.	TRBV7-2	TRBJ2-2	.	CASSLAHSGFSGELFF	TGTGCCAGCAGCTTAGCGCACTCCGGGTTTTCCGGGGAGCTGTTTTTT
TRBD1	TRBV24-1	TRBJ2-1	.	CATSDPGQGGHEQFF	TGTGCCACCAGTGATCCGGGACAGGGTGGCCATGAGCAGTTCTTC
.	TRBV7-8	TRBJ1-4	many	CASSPQLLGRSTNEKLFF	TGTGCCAGCAGCCCCCAACTGCTGGGCAGATCAACTAATGAAAAACTGTTTTTT
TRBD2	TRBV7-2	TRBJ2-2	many	CASSRDLLAGSGELFF	TGTGCCAGCAGCCGGGACCTACTAGCGGGATCCGGGGAGCTGTTTTTT
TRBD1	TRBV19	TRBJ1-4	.	CASSPQPLFRTGSEEKLFF	TGTGCCAGTAGCCCTCAACCCCTCTTTCGGACAGGTTCGGAAGAAAAACTGTTTTTT
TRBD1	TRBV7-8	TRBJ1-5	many	CASSAGQGNQPQHF	TGTGCCAGCAGCGCCGGACAGGGCAATCAGCCCCAGCATTTT
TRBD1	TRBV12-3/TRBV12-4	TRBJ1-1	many	CASSLVVGGEMNTEAFF	TGTGCCAGCAGTCTTGTAGTAGGGGGCGAAATGAACACTGAAGCTTTCTTT
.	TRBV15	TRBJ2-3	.	CATSALGGGRDTQYF	TGTGCCACCAGCGCCCTGGGAGGGGGCCGAGATACGCAGTATTTT
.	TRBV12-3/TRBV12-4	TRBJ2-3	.	CASSFGETSTDTQYF	TGTGCCAGCAGTTTCGGGGAAACTAGCACAGATACGCAGTATTTT
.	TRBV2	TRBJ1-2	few	CASSEQGTNYGYTF	TGTGCCAGCAGTGAACAGGGAACCAACTATGGCTACACCTTC
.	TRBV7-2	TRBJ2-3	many	CASSLVWGLRDTQYF	TGTGCCAGCAGCTTAGTTTGGGGGTTAAGAGATACGCAGTATTTT
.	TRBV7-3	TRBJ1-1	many	CASSLTVTSTEAFF	TGTGCCAGCAGCTTAACTGTGACAAGCACTGAAGCTTTCTTT
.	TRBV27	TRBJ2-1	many	CASMGLTYNEQFF	TGTGCCAGCATGGGACTCACCTACAATGAGCAGTTCTTC
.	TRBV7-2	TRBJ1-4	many	CASSLGGVEKLFF	TGTGCCAGCAGCTTAGGTGGCGTGGAAAAACTGTTTTTT
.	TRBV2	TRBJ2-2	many	CASSEALGPGAATGELFF	TGTGCCAGCAGTGAAGCGCTTGGCCCGGGGGCGGCCACCGGGGAGCTGTTTTTT
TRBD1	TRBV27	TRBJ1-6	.	CASSLSGTGKNSPLHF	TGTGCCAGCAGTTTAAGCGGGACAGGGAAGAATTCACCCCTCCACTTT
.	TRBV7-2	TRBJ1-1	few	CASSLGHYMNTEAFF	TGTGCCAGCAGCCTGGGACACTACATGAACACTGAAGCTTTCTTT
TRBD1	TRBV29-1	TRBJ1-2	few	CSVGRTGIGYTF	TGCAGCGTTGGAAGGACAGGGATAGGCTACACCTTC
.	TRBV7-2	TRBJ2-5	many	CASSLSLGEPNKETQYF	TGTGCCAGCAGCTTATCTCTGGGGGAGCCTAATAAAGAGACCCAGTACTTC
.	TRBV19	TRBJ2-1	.	CASSSGGVEVYNEQFF	TGTGCCAGTAGTTCAGGAGGGGTCGAGGTATACAATGAGCAGTTCTTC
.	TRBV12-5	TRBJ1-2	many	CASGLKESGTRRFYGYTF	TGTGCTAGTGGTTTGAAGGAGTCAGGGACACGCCGATTCTATGGCTACACCTTC
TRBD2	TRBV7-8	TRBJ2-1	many	CASSRQGLAGGRNEQFF	TGTGCCAGCAGCCGTCAGGGACTAGCGGGAGGGAGGAATGAGCAGTTCTTC
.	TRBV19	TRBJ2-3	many	CASSIDRGQQYF	TGTGCCAGTAGTATAGATCGAGGACAGCAGTATTTT
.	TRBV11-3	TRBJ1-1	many	CASSLTGGVGRTEAFF	TGTGCCAGCAGCCTAACGGGCGGTGTAGGGAGGACTGAAGCTTTCTTT
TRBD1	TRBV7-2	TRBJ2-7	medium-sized	CASSNPPGQGPREQYF	TGTGCCAGCAGCAATCCACCGGGACAGGGTCCTCGGGAGCAGTACTTC
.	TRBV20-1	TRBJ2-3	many	CSARAGGKDTQYF	TGCAGTGCTAGAGCAGGAGGAAAAGATACGCAGTATTTT
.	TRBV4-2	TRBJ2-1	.	CASSQVGSYNEQFF	TGTGCCAGCAGCCAAGTCGGCTCCTACAATGAGCAGTTCTTC
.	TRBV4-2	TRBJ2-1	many	CASSQDETDPYNEQFF	TGTGCCAGCAGCCAAGATGAGACAGACCCCTACAATGAGCAGTTCTTC
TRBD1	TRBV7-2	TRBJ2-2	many	CASSLWGQANNTGELFF	TGTGCCAGCAGCTTATGGGGACAGGCTAACAACACCGGGGAGCTGTTTTTT
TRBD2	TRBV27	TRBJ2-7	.	CASSSPSGGRSYEQYF	TGTGCCAGCAGTAGCCCTAGCGGGGGGCGCTCCTACGAGCAGTACTTC
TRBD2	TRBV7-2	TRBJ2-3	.	CASSPSGGRTDTQYF	TGTGCCAGCAGCCCTAGCGGGGGCCGCACAGATACGCAGTATTTT
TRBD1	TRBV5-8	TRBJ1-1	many	CASSPRTGQRNTEAFF	TGTGCCAGCAGCCCAAGGACAGGGCAAAGGAACACTGAAGCTTTCTTT
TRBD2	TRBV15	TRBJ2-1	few	CATSSAGTSGVDEQFF	TGTGCCACCAGCAGTGCCGGGACTAGCGGAGTGGATGAGCAGTTCTTC
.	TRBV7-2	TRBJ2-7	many	CASSLDHYEQYF	TGTGCCAGCAGCTTAGACCATTACGAGCAGTACTTC
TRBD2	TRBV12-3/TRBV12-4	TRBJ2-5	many	CATSLAGVETQYF	TGTGCCACCTCTTTAGCGGGGGTGGAGACCCAGTACTTC
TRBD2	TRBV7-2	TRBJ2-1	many	CASTSGLAGYEQFF	TGTGCCAGCACCAGCGGGCTAGCGGGTTATGAGCAGTTCTTC
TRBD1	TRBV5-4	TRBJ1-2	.	CASSIGQGRLDGYTF	TGTGCCAGCAGCATCGGACAGGGGAGGTTGGATGGCTACACCTTC
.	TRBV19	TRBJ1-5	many	CASSIVGRSNQPQHF	TGTGCCAGTAGTATAGTAGGGAGGAGCAATCAGCCCCAGCATTTT
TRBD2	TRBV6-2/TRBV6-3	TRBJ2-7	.	CASSTRISGVYEQYF	TGTGCCAGCAGTACTAGGATCAGCGGGGTCTACGAGCAGTACTTC
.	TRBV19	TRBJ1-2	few	CASTAGPVDGYTF	TGTGCCAGTACGGCAGGGCCCGTTGATGGCTACACCTTC
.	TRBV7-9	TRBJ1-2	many	CASSLSGLTNGYTF	TGTGCCAGCAGCTTGTCTGGGCTAACTAATGGCTACACCTTC
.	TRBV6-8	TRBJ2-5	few	CASEAGSKETQYF	TGTGCCAGCGAGGCCGGGAGCAAGGAGACCCAGTACTTC
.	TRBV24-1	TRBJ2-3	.	CATSDTGFYSDTQYF	TGTGCCACCAGTGACACAGGATTCTATTCAGATACGCAGTATTTT
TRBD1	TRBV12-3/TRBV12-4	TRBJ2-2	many	CASRTGTANTGELFF	TGTGCCAGCAGAACCGGGACAGCGAACACCGGGGAGCTGTTTTTT
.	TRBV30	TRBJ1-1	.	CAWSRLSNTEAFF	TGTGCCTGGAGTCGACTGTCGAACACTGAAGCTTTCTTT